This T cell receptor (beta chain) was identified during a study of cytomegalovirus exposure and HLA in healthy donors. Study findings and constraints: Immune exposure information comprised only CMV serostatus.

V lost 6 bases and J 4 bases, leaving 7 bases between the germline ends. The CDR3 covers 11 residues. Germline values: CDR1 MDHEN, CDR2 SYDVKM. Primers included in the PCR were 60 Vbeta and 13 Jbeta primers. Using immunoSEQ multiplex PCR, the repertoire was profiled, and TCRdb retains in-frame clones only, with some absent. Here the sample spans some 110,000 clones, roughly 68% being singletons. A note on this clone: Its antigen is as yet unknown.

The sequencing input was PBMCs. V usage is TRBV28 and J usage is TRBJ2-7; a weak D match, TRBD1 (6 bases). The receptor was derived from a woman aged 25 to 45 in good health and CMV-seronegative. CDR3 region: CASSGQYEQYF. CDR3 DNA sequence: TGTGCCAGCAGCGGACAGTACGAGCAGTACTTC.